Sequencing of this T cell receptor (beta chain) was carried out in a study of shared clonotypes between healthy human individuals. Sequenced by immunoSEQ multiplex PCR; TCRdb stores in-frame clones only, minus some. The sample consists of about 1.1 million clones, around 82% of them appearing once. The CDR3 totals 19 residues. V was pared by 1 base and J by 8 bases, with 15 bases of the junction left unmatched. Germline V CDR1 and CDR2: MDHEN, SYDVKM. Sequencing input: memory CD4+ T cells from PBMCs. Sample subset: CD45RA-negative fraction. The sequence came from a man in his late teens or twenties in good health. Some clones in this sample may be carry-over from other donors' samples. The chain has TRBV28 and TRBJ2-1; TRBD2 agrees at 12 bases. The CDR3 loop reads CASSLLGNRLAGELYEQFF. The CDR3 DNA follows: TGTGCCAGCAGTTTATTAGGGAATAGACTAGCGGGAGAATTGTATGAGCAGTTCTTC.